These 20 T cell receptor beta chains originate from one sample sequenced in a study of blood T cells in healthy people across ages. Next came a second PCR, run for 7 to 11 cycles, which used a sample-barcoded 5' primer along with a J-beta primer mix. TCRdb re-called the 5' RACE reads with MiXCR, one entry per CDR3 protein. The table shows some 890,000 distinct CDR3 sequences, with roughly 28% occurring only once. These data were also reused for a study on T cells of mothers and their children.

The sample comprised blood. The receptors here all came from a woman aged 40-49 years in good health.

V usage is TRBV28 and J usage is TRBJ2-7; 8 bases fit TRBD2. In germline, CDR1 is MDHEN, CDR2 SYDVKM. V shed 6 bases and J 3 bases; nucleotides not matched to a gene: 7. The CDR3 covers 14 residues. In nucleotides, the CDR3 is TGTGCCAGCAGCTCCGGACTAGCCAACTACGAGCAGTACTTC. Translated: CASSSGLANYEQYF. Full variable domain (remainder filled in from reference TRBV28 and TRBJ2-7): DVKVTQSSRYLVKRTGEKVFLECVQDMDHENMFWYRQDPGLGLRLIYFSYDVKMKEKGDIPEGYSVSREKKERFSLILESASTNQTSMYLCASSSGLANYEQYFGPGTRLTVT.

This clonotype was seen ten or more times. The chain recombines TRBV7-2 with TRBJ2-6, with TRBD1 matching over 9 bases. This CDR3 has 18 residues. V lost 5 bases, J lost 2 bases, and 10 bases stayed unmatched. Germline V gene lookup returns CDR1 SGHTA and CDR2 FQGNSA. The CDR3: CASSRPGQGWTGANVLTF. CDR3 sequence (DNA): TGTGCCAGCAGCCGGCCGGGACAGGGATGGACTGGGGCCAACGTCCTGACTTTC.

This chain links TRBV5-1 with TRBJ1-2; 7 bases fit TRBD1. This CDR3 has 14 residues. V dropped 4 bases and J dropped 7; count of bases not matched to a gene: 10. Per the germline V gene, CDR1 is SGHRS and CDR2 is YFSETQ. CDR3 coding DNA: TGCGCCAGCAGCCCTTTGGCAGGGGGAAGTGGCTACACCTTC. Protein: CASSPLAGGSGYTF.

There are a few counts of this clonotype. This sequence joins TRBV7-2 and TRBJ2-7; D may be TRBD2 (6 bases). Between the trimmed V and J ends, which lost 1 base and 2 bases, there was a span of 15 bases. The CDR3 is 16 residues long. Germline CDR1 SGHTA, CDR2 FQGNSA. CDR3 sequence: CASSLGRDLGTYEQYF. The CDR3 region has the DNA TGTGCCAGCAGCTTAGGACGGGACTTAGGGACCTACGAGCAGTACTTC.

Remarks on this clonotype: This sequence may be a read error, since a much larger clone differs from it by one base. CDR3 in DNA: TGCAGCGTTGAGGGACTAGCGGGGGGGCCGAGAGCCTACAATGAGCAGTACTTC. Residues: CSVEGLAGGPRAYNEQYF. The chain is built from TRBV29-1 and TRBJ2-7; 16 positions match TRBD2. The CDR3 runs to 18 residues. Germline V gives CDR1 SQVTM, CDR2 ANQGSEA. V gave up 3 bases and J gave up 7 bases; unmatched junction bases: 15.

Here the CDR3 DNA reads TGCAGTGCTAGGAATCGCGACACCCCTCTGGACAGCCCAGTTAGGCATGGCTACACCTTC. Translating it yields CSARNRDTPLDSPVRHGYTF. This chain joins TRBV20-1 and TRBJ1-2, with D maybe TRBD1 (6 bases). Germline V gene data show CDR1 as DFQATT and CDR2 as SNEGSKA (reference sequence). The CDR3 length is 20 residues. V was trimmed by 3 bases and J by 6 bases, leaving 35 bases between them.

In the case of this clonotype: The junction and the germline gene differ at one end; a read error may be behind it. This chain joins TRBV7-7 and TRBJ2-4; 9 bases are shared with TRBD1. Looked up from germline, CDR1 is SSHAT and CDR2 is FNYEAQ (reference sequence). There are 18 residues in the CDR3. CDR3: CASIPGTGTMLAKNIQYF. The DNA of the CDR3 is TGTGCTAGCATCCCCGGGACAGGGACGATGCTAGCCAAAAACATTCAGTACTTC.

This clonotype was seen more than once but under ten times. The chain is built from TRBV12-5 and TRBJ1-5, with D unclear. This CDR3 spans 15 amino acids. CDR1 LGHNT and CDR2 FRNRAP come from the germline V gene. Trimming took 7 bases from V and 5 from J, leaving 18 bases between them. CDR3 in amino acids: CASARGIGNHQPQHF. The CDR3 nucleotides are TGTGCTAGTGCCCGGGGTATCGGCAATCATCAGCCCCAGCATTTT.

This clonotype was recorded at least ten times. V usage is TRBV18 and J usage is TRBJ1-2; maybe TRBD1 (5 bases). The CDR3 contains 14 residues. V lost 2 bases and J lost 4, with 11 bases in between. CDR1 is KGHSH and CDR2 is LQKENI in the germline V gene. In DNA, the CDR3 is TGTGCCAGCTCACCAGGGGCAGAGAGCTATGGCTACACCTTC. Protein product: CASSPGAESYGYTF.

This clonotype showed up just a few times. CDR3 protein: CAAYSESAYEQYF. CDR3 in DNA: TGTGCCGCCTACTCAGAAAGCGCCTACGAGCAGTACTTC. V is TRBV6-6 and J is TRBJ2-7, with no clear D. This CDR3 is 13 amino acids long. CDR1 and CDR2 (germline): MNHNY, SVGAGI (reference sequence). V dropped 11 bases and J dropped 2 bases, with 16 bases sitting between them.

This clonotype was detected only once. This may come from a read error, since a much larger clone is one base off. The chain joins TRBV28 to TRBJ2-7, with 9 nucleotides matching TRBD1. The CDR3 is made up of 16 amino acids. Germline values: CDR1 MDHEN, CDR2 SYDVKM. The CDR3 coding sequence is TGTGCCAGCAGATCAAGACCGGGACAGGGTTCCTACGAGCAGGACTTC. Translated: CASRSRPGQGSYEQDF.

This clonotype was seen many times. The rearrangement joins TRBV4-1 to TRBJ2-7, with TRBD2 identical over 8 bases. Germline CDR1 is MGHRA and CDR2 is YSYEKL. Germline trimming cut 0 bases from V and 3 bases from J; bases unmatched to any gene: 16. The CDR3 is 19 residues long. CDR3 nucleotides: TGCGCCAGCAGCCAAGATATGACATACGGCGGGGGGACGTTCTACGAGCAGTACTTC. Protein product: CASSQDMTYGGGTFYEQYF.

The rearrangement joins TRBV5-1 to TRBJ2-3; the match to TRBD2 covers 12 bases. The CDR3 has 17 amino acids. Germline CDR1 reads SGHRS; CDR2 reads YFSETQ. Germline trimming cut 0 bases from V and 6 bases from J; bases unmatched to any gene: 8. The CDR3 sequence: CASSLARTSGNADTQYF. The CDR3 nucleotides read TGCGCCAGCAGCTTGGCTCGGACTAGCGGGAATGCGGATACGCAGTATTTT.

Of note for this clonotype: Compared with germline, one end of the junction differs, possibly owing to a read error. CDR3 sequence: CGAHALQRGFQETQYF. CDR3 nucleotide sequence: TGCGGTGCTCATGCCCTCCAGCGGGGGTTCCAAGAGACCCAGTACTTC. The rearrangement links TRBV20-1 to TRBJ2-7; TRBD2 matches 8 bases. The DNA end is more similar to TRBJ2-5, so the J call may be wrong. This CDR3 comprises 16 residues. Germline V gene sequence: CDR1 DFQATT, CDR2 SNEGSKA (reference sequence).

This chain's CDR3 is CASSYGLGTLSTDTQYF. The CDR3 bases are TGTGCCAGCAGTTACGGGTTGGGGACACTTTCCACAGATACGCAGTATTTT. This chain links TRBV6-5 with TRBJ2-3, with TRBD1 as a possible D gene (6 bases). V dropped 2 bases and J dropped 2 bases, with 17 bases sitting between them. This CDR3 is built from 17 residues. Germline-derived CDR1 and CDR2 are MNHEY and SVGAGI.

For this clonotype: Just one base apart from a much larger clone, this may be a read error. The genes are TRBV9 and TRBJ2-5; 9 nucleotides line up with TRBD2. The germline gives CDR1 SGDLS, CDR2 YYNGEE. The V and J ends lost 2 bases and 11 bases, in that order; junction bases with no gene match: 13. The CDR3 contains 15 residues. The CDR3 nucleotides read TGTGCCAGCAGCGTCACGGCGGGGGGGCGGAATGAGCAGTACTTC. Its translation is CASSVTAGGRNEQYF. The variable domain in full, with the rest retrieved from reference TRBV9 and TRBJ2-5, is DSGVTQTPKHLITATGQRVTLRCSPRSGDLSVYWYQQSLDQGLQFLIQYYNGEERAKGNILERFSAQQFPDLHSELNLSSLELGDSALYFCASSVTAGGRNEQYFGPGTRLLVL.

This chain uses TRBV24-1 with TRBJ2-1, with D possibly being TRBD2 (5 bases). The CDR3 runs 13 residues. Per the germline V gene, CDR1 is KGHDR and CDR2 is SFDVKD. V lost 1 base and J 7 bases, leaving 7 bases between the germline ends. CDR3: CATSDFRRNEQFF. The CDR3 coding sequence is TGTGCCACCAGTGATTTCAGGAGGAATGAGCAGTTCTTC.

This clonotype was counted at least ten times. Compared with germline, one end of the junction differs, possibly owing to a read error. This chain links TRBV7-7 with TRBJ2-5; 11 nucleotides align to TRBD2. The germline V gene encodes CDR1 SSHAT and CDR2 FNYEAQ (reference sequence). CDR3 length: 15 residues. The CDR3 reads CASSLGTSGVQTQYF. CDR3 DNA: TGTGCTAGCAGCTTAGGGACTAGCGGAGTACAGACCCAGTACTTC.

With respect to this clonotype: A read error may account for a junction end that differs from germline. The chain links TRBV5-1 to TRBJ2-7; TRBD1 agrees at 10 bases. Per germline, CDR1 SGHRS and CDR2 YFSETQ. The CDR3 has 16 amino acids. CDR3 sequence: CTSSPGPGQGNYEQYF. The DNA of the CDR3 is TGCACCAGCAGCCCGGGTCCGGGACAGGGGAATTACGAGCAGTACTTC.

This clonotype was seen many times. CDR3 DNA: TGTGCCAGCAGCTTAAAGGTGGTAGGGACCCAGTACTTC. Its translation: CASSLKVVGTQYF. This rearrangement joins TRBV7-2 to TRBJ2-5; D gene ambiguous. CDR1 is SGHTA, CDR2 FQGNSA, per germline. The CDR3 is 13 amino acids. V lost 2 bases and J 7 bases, leaving 11 bases between the germline ends.